Sequencing of this T cell receptor (beta chain) was carried out in a study of blood T cell repertoires in COVID-19. Assay used: immunoSEQ multiplex PCR; TCRdb lists only in-frame clones, some missing. The sample carries 100,000 to 120,000 clones, roughly 80% recorded once. This clone has a handful of counts. What was sequenced was peripheral blood. The TCR sequence derives from a woman aged 80 or over with acute or convalescent COVID-19.

Here the CDR3 DNA reads TGTGCCAGCAGTAGACAGGGGTTTAGCAATCAGCCCCAGCATTTT. Translation gives CASSRQGFSNQPQHF. The chain recombines TRBV27 with TRBJ1-5; 8 bases are a match to TRBD1. The V and J ends lost 5 bases and 0 bases, in that order; junction bases with no gene match: 3. CDR1 MNHEY and CDR2 SMNVEV come from the germline V gene (reference sequence). CDR3 size: 15 residues.